This T cell receptor (beta chain) is from a study of cytomegalovirus exposure and HLA in healthy donors (dated by TCRdb to 2015 to 2018). The study in broad terms: An earlier analysis of roughly 500 of the donors reported 250 to 300 Gb of sequence data and 100 million to 130 million unique TCR beta sequences from about 200 million T cells. Roughly 300 gigabases of sequencing data and approximately 85 million unique TCR sequences were included in an early release covering about 700 HLA-typed donors. Among the roughly 410 genotyped donors, 81% belonged to the genetic ancestry cluster associated with self-reported Caucasian donors. The study was designed to test whether signatures of past pathogen exposure could be identified by cataloging public T cell receptors. The study profiled the T cell repertoires of hundreds of subjects by immunosequencing and related them to cytomegalovirus serostatus. Besides the first cohort of 550 to 750 subjects, a separate validation cohort made up of over a hundred different subjects was used. To predict cytomegalovirus infection status, the study combined high-throughput TCR immunosequencing, statistical association of individual TCRs with disease status, and machine learning. A later analysis re-analyzed previously published TCR beta repertoires from hundreds of donors and added high-resolution HLA genotyping to study TCR occurrence patterns. Rather than using new phenotypic data, the later analysis identified candidate immune exposures from TCR beta sequences and from how often those sequences occurred across donors. An earlier analysis of 500 to 750 of the donors applied high-throughput TCR beta sequencing to assess whether each TCR beta V gene segment acted as functional or pseudogenic. Alongside the repertoire data, information on donor age, sex, ethnicity and CMV serostatus was compiled. A later genetic analysis used genome-wide SNP genotypes for about 65% of the roughly 670 donors, treating that subset as a discovery cohort. All discovery cohort repertoires had been generated on a single sequencing platform. Class I and class II HLA loci were covered by the typing at four-digit resolution. The number of donors typed differed by locus, with 629-630 for A, B, C, DRB1 and DQB1, more than 500 for DQA1, under 610 for DPA1, and around 450 for DPB1. Because of strong linkage in the cohort, 5 or 6 DR-DQ haplotypes were treated as single units for association and clustering. Across around 400 genotyped donors of the cohort, an average of approximately 220,000 unique TCR beta nucleotide sequences per donor were sequenced, and roughly 20% of those sequences were non-productive. General findings and caveats noted by the study authors: When HLA alleles, especially DR and DQ, strongly co-occurred, TCR associations were difficult to assign to individual alleles. In a later analysis, HLA-associated TCR beta chains were found to be more clonally expanded and to have lower generation probabilities than equally common non-associated chains. A cluster of highly shared sequence variants was judged likely to be a technical artifact of the sequencing pipeline. Some IMGT-functional V segments, including TRBV6-2 and TRBV6-3, could not be told apart with the 87-base-pair reads, so those segments were excluded. HLA typing was unavailable for some donors at each locus, so association tests used only the typed subset. Correlated functional status among segregating V segments might reflect linkage disequilibrium, but an unknown experimental factor could not be ruled out. For the cohort, immune exposure information was limited to CMV serostatus. A later analysis found that TCR association rates varied across HLA loci, with DRB1 alleles showing the most associated TCRs and HLA-C alleles the fewest. Only TCR beta chains were sequenced in this cohort, and the absence of alpha or paired-chain data limited detectable features. About 17 rarely observed V segments, including chromosome 9 orphons, were excluded from the earlier analysis of just under 600 of the donors because counts were too low. It was suggested by the authors that the approach could potentially be generalized to other disease states and immunological phenotypes. In a later analysis, several top co-occurrence clusters were reported to appear linked to parvovirus B19, influenza, CMV and Epstein-Barr virus. Broadly in line with IMGT annotations, most TCR beta V segments showed up in productive rearrangements about 87% or about 30% of the time in an earlier analysis of around 600 of the donors. Across donors, most TCR sequences were observed very rarely, whereas some public TCRs were present in many individuals. A later genetic analysis reported fewer N-insertions in productive TCRs among donors in an Asian-associated ancestry cluster than the roughly 720-donor mean. The study gave a list of some 150 TCR beta chains associated with cytomegalovirus. A later genetic analysis associated a missense DCLRE1C variant with V-gene and J-gene trimming of TCR beta chains, and an independent cohort replicated the association. Sequencing depth was assumed to be roughly uniform across donors in the presence/absence analyses, though that assumption may not hold. In a later analysis, some 17,000 TCR beta sequences were associated with specific HLA alleles at a false discovery rate of 0.05. A few of the identified cytomegalovirus-associated TCR beta chains were confirmed in vitro to be specific for cytomegalovirus antigens. A further reported finding was that TCR beta sequences accurately predicted the HLA-A and HLA-B alleles for most subjects in the first cohort. Most CMV-associated TCR beta chains appeared to be HLA-restricted in a later analysis, and the HLA associations seemed to be driven largely by CMV exposure. Cytomegalovirus status was reported to be diagnosed by the classifier with high specificity and sensitivity in both the original and validation cohorts.

In the case of this clone: Its specific antigen is unknown. No base quality information exists; no much larger clone differs at one position.

Library creation used the immunoSEQ multiplex PCR assay. For the multiplex PCR, a mixture combining 60 forward primers for TCR Vbeta segments and 13 reverse primers for TCR Jbeta segments was used. The CDR3 region of rearranged TCR beta genes was amplified from genomic DNA with a multiplex PCR assay. Amplified TCR beta libraries were sequenced as 87-base-pair reads on the Illumina HiSeq System. In the original analysis: A later analysis counted about 80 million unique TCR beta chains across the 550 to 750 repertoires, and 10 million to 12 million of these chains were shared by at least two donors. Raw reads were error-corrected and collapsed into unique sequences with a nearest-neighbor algorithm that merged closely related sequences to remove PCR and sequencing errors. To assign V, D and J gene segments, CDR3 sequences were aligned to IMGT reference sequences. For a sequence to be retained, at least a six-nucleotide match to both a V gene segment and a J gene segment was required. A rearrangement counted as productive if the CDR3 had no stop codons and remained in frame with V and J, and every other rearrangement counted as non-productive. CDR3 was defined by IMGT convention, running from the second conserved V-encoded cysteine to the conserved J-encoded phenylalanine. The earlier analysis of more than 450 of the donors excluded sequences that lacked an unambiguous match to a single V gene segment. An earlier analysis of about 590 of the donors classified V segments as functional when productive rearrangements were above 56.7% and as segregating when the standard deviation between donors was above 5%. A statistical classification framework was developed to diagnose cytomegalovirus status using the catalog of TCR beta chain sequences. V and J gene assignment, in a later analysis, came from comparing TCR nucleotide sequences with IMGT/GENE-DB human TR gene sequences. The TCRdist pipeline was used in a later analysis to assign CDR3 sequences and most-parsimonious VDJ recombination scenarios. In a later analysis, each TCR beta chain was defined by its CDR3 amino acid sequence together with its V-gene family, and reads lacking a unique V-gene family were excluded. A later analysis removed 500 to 650 highly shared, low-generation-probability nucleotide sequences to deal with suspected cross-contamination and a sequencing artifact. A later analysis calculated a clonal expansion index for each public chain from normalized within-repertoire ranks of inferred template counts. A later analysis computed generation probabilities with a VDJ recombination model fitted to out-of-frame rearrangements, and checked the results against IGoR. In a later analysis, hypergeometric tests were used to score TCR-TCR, TCR-HLA and TCR-CMV co-occurrence, with a repertoire-size bias correction applied to TCR pairs. To estimate false discovery rates, a later analysis permuted the HLA or CMV assignments 20 times. In a later analysis, co-occurring TCRs were grouped using DBSCAN, with TCRdist sequence similarity added in when clustering inside HLA-allele-positive subsets. Repertoires with fewer than 30,000 or more than 120,000 public chains were left out of co-occurrence clustering, as were a handful of repertoires with anomalous nucleotide sharing. TCRdb mirrors the immuneACCESS table, restricted to in-frame sequences. Some clones are absent from its copies; in checked studies, under half trace to an unresolved V gene, and the reason for the others is unknown. D and trimming come from the DNA, and the V and J calls and clone size come from that table. The sample records around 100,000 clones, 65% to 85% of which are singletons. Together, the top ten hold 15% to 20% of the sample.

CDR1 MNHGY and CDR2 SAAAGT are derived from the germline V gene. From its cysteine to its phenylalanine, the CDR3 spans 12 amino acids. The CDR3 DNA has 36 bases and is translated from base 1. The V and J ends are trimmed by 0 bases and 5 bases, leaving 5 bases between them. The cohort was made up of 666 healthy bone marrow donors. All cohort members were sampled while nominally healthy, although unrecorded immune exposures were likely present. The donor was CMV seropositive and was included in the group of 270 or so seropositive cohort members. Each donor provided a peripheral blood sample, and peripheral blood mononuclear cells were used for TCR beta sequencing. Genomic DNA extraction from the blood cell samples was performed with the Qiagen DNeasy Blood Extraction Kit.

The source of this sequence is an older woman in good health and CMV-seropositive. The sample was PBMCs. The chain couples TRBV6-8 to TRBJ2-7, with the D segment identity uncertain. The CDR3 reads as follows: CASSYSEDEQYF. The sequence in DNA is TGTGCCAGCAGTTACTCTGAGGACGAGCAGTACTTC.